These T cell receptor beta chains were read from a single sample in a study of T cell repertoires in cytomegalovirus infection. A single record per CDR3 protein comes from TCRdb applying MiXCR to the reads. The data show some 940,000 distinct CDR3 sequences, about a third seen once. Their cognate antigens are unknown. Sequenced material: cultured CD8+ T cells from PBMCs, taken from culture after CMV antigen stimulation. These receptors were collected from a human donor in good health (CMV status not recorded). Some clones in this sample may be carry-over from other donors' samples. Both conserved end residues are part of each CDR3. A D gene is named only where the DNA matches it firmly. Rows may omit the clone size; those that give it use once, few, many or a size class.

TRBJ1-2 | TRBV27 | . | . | TGTGCCAGCAGTCACTTAAGGGAAAGCTATGGCTACACCTTC | CASSHLRESYGYTF
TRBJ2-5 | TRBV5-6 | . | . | TGTGCCAGCAGCTTGGGAGTGTCCCGTCAAGAGACCCAGTACTTC | CASSLGVSRQETQYF
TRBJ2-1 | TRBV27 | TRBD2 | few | TGTGCCAGCAGACGGGGGGGCTTCTACAATGAGCAGTTCTTC | CASRRGGFYNEQFF
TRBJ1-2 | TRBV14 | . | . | TGTGCCAGCAGCGCCCGGGACTTTAACTATGGCTACACCTTC | CASSARDFNYGYTF
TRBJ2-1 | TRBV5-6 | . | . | TGTGCCAGTAGCTTGGGTGGGGGGCGACGGGAGCAGTTCTTC | CASSLGGGRREQFF
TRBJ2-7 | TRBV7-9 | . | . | TGTGCCAGCAGCCCACAAGGGTTCGAGCAGTACTTC | CASSPQGFEQYF
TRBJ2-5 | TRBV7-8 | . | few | TGTGCCAGCAGCTTAGTTCTTGAGACCCAGTACTTC | CASSLVLETQYF
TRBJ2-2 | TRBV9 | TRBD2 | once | TGTGCCAGCAGCGTAGCGAGCGGGGGGCCTCGGGGGGAGCTGTTTTTT | CASSVASGGPRGELFF
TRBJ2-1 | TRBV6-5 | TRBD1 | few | TGTGCCAGCAGTTACAACAGGGGGTCGGGGGAGCAGTTCTTC | CASSYNRGSGEQFF
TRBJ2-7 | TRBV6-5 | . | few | TGTGCCAGCAGTTTTCAGGGATCCCCCTACGAGCAGTACTTC | CASSFQGSPYEQYF
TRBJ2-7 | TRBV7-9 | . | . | TGTGCCGGCAGTCCCCCCCATCTCTCCTACGAGCAGTACTTC | CAGSPPHLSYEQYF
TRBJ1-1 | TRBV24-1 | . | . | TGTGCCACCAAAGGGTTGGGGAAAAACACTGAAGCTTTCTTT | CATKGLGKNTEAFF
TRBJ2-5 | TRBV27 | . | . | TGTGCCAGCAGTTACGGACACTGGGCGGGAGAGACCCAGTACTTC | CASSYGHWAGETQYF
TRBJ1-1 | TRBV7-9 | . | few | TGTGCCGGTCGGGATCGGTACACTGAAGCTTTCTTT | CAGRDRYTEAFF
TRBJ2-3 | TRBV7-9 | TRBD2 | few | TGTGCCAGCAGCTTGACTAGCGGGCGCCATTCGGATACGCAGTATTTT | CASSLTSGRHSDTQYF
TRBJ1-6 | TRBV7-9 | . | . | TGTGCCAGCAGATCCACAGGGCCCTATAATTCACTCCTCCACTTT | CASRSTGPYNSLLHF
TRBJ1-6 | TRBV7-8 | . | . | TGTGCCAGCAGCGACCTGACGGGCTTAAATTCACCCCTCCACTTT | CASSDLTGLNSPLHF
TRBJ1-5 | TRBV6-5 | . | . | TGTGCCAGCAGCCCCTCCCAGGGTCAGCCCCAGCATTTT | CASSPSQGQPQHF
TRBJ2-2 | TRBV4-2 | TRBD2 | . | TGTGCCAGCAGCCATCCACTAGCGGGGCCGAACACCGGGGAGCTGTTTTTT | CASSHPLAGPNTGELFF
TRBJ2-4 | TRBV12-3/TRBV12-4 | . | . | TGTGCCAGCAGTTTAAACCGCAAAAACATTCAGTACTTC | CASSLNRKNIQYF
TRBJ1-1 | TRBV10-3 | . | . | TGTGCCATCAGTGAGTCGCGGAACACTGAAGCTTTCTTT | CAISESRNTEAFF
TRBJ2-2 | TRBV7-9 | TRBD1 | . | TGTGCCAGCAGCCCTCAGACCGGGACAGGAAACACCGGGGAGCTGTTTTTT | CASSPQTGTGNTGELFF
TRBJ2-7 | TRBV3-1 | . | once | TGTGCCAGCAGCCAACCCTCGGGTTCGGGCTACGAGCAGTACTTC | CASSQPSGSGYEQYF
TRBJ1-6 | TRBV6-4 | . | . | TGTGCCAGCAGGCGGGGGCCGGGCTCACCCCTCCACTTT | CASRRGPGSPLHF
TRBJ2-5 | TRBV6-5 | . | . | TGTGCCAGCAGTTACTCTGGGGACACCCAAGAGACCCAGTACTTC | CASSYSGDTQETQYF
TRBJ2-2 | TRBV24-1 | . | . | TGTGCCACCAGTGAGGAGACAGAGATGACCGGGGAGCTGTTTTTT | CATSEETEMTGELFF
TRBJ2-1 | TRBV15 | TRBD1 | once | TGTGCCACCAATGACAGGGACCTTCCGTACAATGAGCAGTTCTTC | CATNDRDLPYNEQFF
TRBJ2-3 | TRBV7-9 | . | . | TGTGCCAGCAGCTTAGCGGAGGGGGGGCGAGATGGAGATACGCAGTATTTT | CASSLAEGGRDGDTQYF
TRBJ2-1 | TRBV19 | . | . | TGTGCCAGTAGTATCCAGGGTATCTACAATGAGCAGTTCTTC | CASSIQGIYNEQFF
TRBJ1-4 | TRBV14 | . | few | TGTGCCAGCAGCCAAGAACACGTAACTAATGAAAAACTGTTTTTT | CASSQEHVTNEKLFF
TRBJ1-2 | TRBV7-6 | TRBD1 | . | TGTGCCAGCAGCGAGGGGACAGACCTCTATGGCTACACCTTC | CASSEGTDLYGYTF
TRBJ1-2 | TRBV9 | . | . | TGTGCCAGCAGCGTAGGCAGGGCAGACGGCTACACCTTC | CASSVGRADGYTF
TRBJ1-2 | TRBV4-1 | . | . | TGCGCCAGCAGCCAAACAAGAGGCGATGGCTACACCTTC | CASSQTRGDGYTF
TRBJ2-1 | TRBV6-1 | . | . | TGTGCCAACACGGACAGCCCGATTAACAATGAGCAGTTCTTC | CANTDSPINNEQFF
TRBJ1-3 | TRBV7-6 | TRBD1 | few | TGTGCCAGCAGCTTAGGAACGACAGGGTTCGGAAACACCATATATTTT | CASSLGTTGFGNTIYF
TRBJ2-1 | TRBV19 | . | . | TGTGCCAGTAGTATAGATGGGGTCCTCGCCTACAATGAGCAGTTCTTC | CASSIDGVLAYNEQFF
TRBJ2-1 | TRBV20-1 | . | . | TGCAGTGCTAGGGGGCACTCGAAGAATGAGCAGTTCTTC | CSARGHSKNEQFF
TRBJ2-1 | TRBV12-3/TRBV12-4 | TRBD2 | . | TGTGCCAACAGCCTACGGGCTGGGACTAGCGGGGGTGTTTCCCACAATGAGCAGTTCTTC | CANSLRAGTSGGVSHNEQFF
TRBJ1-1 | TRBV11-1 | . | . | TGTGCCAACACCCCGAGGGGTTGGACTGAAGCTTTCTTT | CANTPRGWTEAFF
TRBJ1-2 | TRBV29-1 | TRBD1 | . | TGCAGCGTTGAAGATCTTCACAGGGGGGCGGCCAGCTATGGCTACACCTTC | CSVEDLHRGAASYGYTF
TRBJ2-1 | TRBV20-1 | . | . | TGCAGTGCTAGAGATACAGTAGGGACTCATTACAATGAGCAGTTCTTC | CSARDTVGTHYNEQFF
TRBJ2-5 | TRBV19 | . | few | TGTGCCAGTAGTTTGCGACACTTCCTGGTTGAAGAGACCCAGTACTTC | CASSLRHFLVEETQYF
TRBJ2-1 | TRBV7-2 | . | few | TGTGCCAGCAGCTTAGTAGCCATTAGGGTCAGCAAATTAGGTGAGCAGTTCTTC | CASSLVAIRVSKLGEQFF
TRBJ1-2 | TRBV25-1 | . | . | TGTGCCAGCAGTGAGAGACGAGTAAACTATGGCTACACCTTC | CASSERRVNYGYTF
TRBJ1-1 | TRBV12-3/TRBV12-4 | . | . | TGTGCCAGCAGTTTATCGTGGCTCGGGACTGAAGCTTTCTTT | CASSLSWLGTEAFF
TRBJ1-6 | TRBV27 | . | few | TGTGCCAGCAGCATTAGTTTGTTCGGGAATTCACCCCTCCACTTT | CASSISLFGNSPLHF
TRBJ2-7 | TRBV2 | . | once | TGTGCCAGCACCCCGTATGGCATCTACGAGCGGTACTTC | CASTPYGIYERYF
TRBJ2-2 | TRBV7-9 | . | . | TGTGCCAGCAGCTTAGTGGGGACTTGGAACACCGGGGAGCTGTTTTTT | CASSLVGTWNTGELFF
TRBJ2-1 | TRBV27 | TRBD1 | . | TGTGCCAGCAGCTCCGGGACAGGGGTGCAGTTCTTC | CASSSGTGVQFF
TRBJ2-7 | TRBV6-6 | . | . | TGTGCCAGCAGTTACTCGAACACGGGCTACGAGCAGTACTTC | CASSYSNTGYEQYF
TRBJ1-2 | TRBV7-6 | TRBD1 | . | TGTGCCAGCAGCTCCCAGTGGGACAGAAATTGGGGCTACACCTTC | CASSSQWDRNWGYTF
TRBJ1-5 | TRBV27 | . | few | TGTGCCAGCAGTTTGTTAGGGGGTAGCAATCAGCCCCAGCATTTT | CASSLLGGSNQPQHF
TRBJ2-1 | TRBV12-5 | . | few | TGTGCTAGTGGTTTGGTTAATGAGCAGTTCTTC | CASGLVNEQFF